This T cell receptor (beta chain) was identified in a study of cytomegalovirus exposure and HLA in healthy donors. As to this clone: Its antigen is still unknown.

PCR amplification relied on 60 Vbeta primers (plus 13 Jbeta primers). TCRdb's table, derived via immunoSEQ multiplex PCR, lists solely in-frame clones and lacks some. The data hold about 160,000 clones, with 80% observed a single time. Study-level results: With DRB1 most and HLA-C fewest, TCR association rates differed between HLA loci in a later analysis. Later genetic work tied a missense DCLRE1C variant to beta-chain V and J trimming.

This TCR was recovered from a woman between 45 and 65 years old in good health and CMV-seronegative. The sample consisted of PBMCs.

For the CDR3, the DNA is TGTGCCAGCAGTTTGTCGGACAGGGGCTCTGGAAACACCATATATTTT. Its protein is CASSLSDRGSGNTIYF. The chain employs TRBV28 and TRBJ1-3; 9 bases agree with TRBD1. The germline V gene encodes CDR1 MDHEN and CDR2 SYDVKM. The CDR3 length is 16 residues. The ends lost 3 bases at V and 0 bases at J; junction bases unmatched: 3.